The 5 T cell receptor beta chains below were found in one sample sequenced in a study of regulatory T cells in long-lasting Graves disease. With iRepertoire HTBI primers and Arm-PCR of CDR3 regions, TCR beta libraries were built. A single record per CDR3 protein comes from TCRdb applying MiXCR to the multiplex PCR reads. Counted here are hundreds of thousands of distinct CDR3 sequences, roughly 13% occurring once; the ten biggest clones make up under 10%. Time point in this sample: newly diagnosed GD, antithyroid drugs for less than 3 months. RNA from PBMCs was the source of the TCR library. These data also featured in a second study, about T cells in Graves' hyperthyroidism and ophthalmopathy.

This material consisted of peripheral blood mononuclear cells (PBMCs), taken at new diagnosis, from a patient treated with antithyroid drugs. All receptors derive from a man aged 30 to 39 with Graves disease.

This clonotype has a count of ten or more. This chain joins TRBV2 and TRBJ2-1; possible D gene TRBD1, 5 bases. Germline V gene sequence: CDR1 SNHLY, CDR2 FYNNEI. This CDR3 is 17 amino acids long. V lost 4 bases to trimming and J lost 3 bases, with 19 bases between them. CDR3 DNA sequence: TGTGCCAGCAGTGTGGGCGACAGAACCCCCATCTACAATGAGCAGTTCTTC. It specifies CASSVGDRTPIYNEQFF.

This clonotype was seen ten or more times. This chain uses TRBV27 with TRBJ1-5; D possibly corresponds to TRBD1 (6 bases). The germline V and J ends were trimmed by 11 bases and 0 bases, with 41 bases remaining between them. CDR1 and CDR2 (germline): MNHEY, SMNVEV (reference sequence). The length of the CDR3 is 23 residues. The CDR3 here is CAARVSVVRGSWDLTYSNQPQHF. In nucleotides, the CDR3 is TGTGCCGCAAGGGTTTCGGTTGTCAGGGGCTCTTGGGACCTAACCTATAGCAATCAGCCCCAGCATTTT.

The rearrangement links TRBV11-2 to TRBJ2-7, with D possibly matching TRBD1 (6 bases). This CDR3 has 15 residues. Deletions cut 5 bases from V and 4 bases from J, with 18 bases between. Germline V lookup: CDR1 SGHAT, CDR2 FQNNGV. CDR3 loop: CASSQWPRGGYEQYF. The CDR3 nucleotides read TGTGCCAGCAGCCAATGGCCCAGGGGTGGTTACGAGCAGTACTTC.

This clonotype was recorded many times. CDR3 in DNA: TGTGCCAGCAGCTTAGTAGGGGGAGGCTTCTCCTACGAGCAGTACTTC. Protein sequence: CASSLVGGGFSYEQYF. This chain joins TRBV7-2 and TRBJ2-7, with D possibly being TRBD1 or TRBD2 (6 bases each). The CDR3 is 16 amino acids. Germline lookup yields CDR1 SGHTA and CDR2 FQGNSA. V shed 1 base and J shed 0 bases, with 13 bases lying between them.

This clonotype has at least ten counts. The rearrangement links TRBV10-1 to TRBJ2-5; the D gene is possibly TRBD1 (6 bases). Germline V gene sequence: CDR1 WNHNN, CDR2 SYGVQD (reference sequence). This CDR3 has 16 residues. Trimming removed 4 bases at V and 2 bases at J, with 17 bases between. CDR3 bases: TGCGCCAGCAGTGGGGGCCCGGGACACCAACAAGAGACCCAGTACTTC. Its protein is CASSGGPGHQQETQYF.